The present T cell receptor (beta chain) was sequenced within a study of T-cell reconstitution after alpha-beta-depleted transplantation in children. Study findings and constraints: There were some patients whose high TCRbeta diversity at day 60 came from surviving recipient T cells and thymic progenitors. Several hundred expanded graft clones reportedly were the source of alpha-beta T cells about two months after transplant.

The ends were cut back, 3 bases at V and 1 base at J, with 20 bases in the middle. Germline CDR1 and CDR2: MGHRA and YSYEKL. This CDR3 is 18 amino acids long. Unique molecular identifiers were incorporated when the TCRbeta library was constructed. Using its own MiXCR run on the PCR reads, TCRdb lists one record per CDR3 protein. The sample shows 300,000 to 400,000 distinct CDR3 sequences, about 16% of them seen only once. A few counts support this clonotype. The target antigen is unknown. V gene TRBV4-1 combines with J gene TRBJ2-3; D possibly matches TRBD1 or TRBD2 (5 bases each). Sequencing was performed on PBMCs, mostly from graft donor cells, taken 360 days after TCRalphabeta/CD19-depleted stem cell transplant. The receptor was isolated from a male patient between 2 and 10 years old who had a stem cell transplant for acute lymphoblastic leukemia, so the T cells may come from the graft donor. CDR3 region: CASSQPGNWDGRTDTQYF. The CDR3 DNA is TGCGCCAGCAGCCAGCCTGGGAATTGGGACGGCCGCACAGATACGCAGTATTTT.